This TCR beta chain originates from a study of cytomegalovirus exposure and HLA in healthy donors (TCRdb year 2017). Concerning the study at large: The 650 to 750 repertoires of the first cohort and the approximately 130 validation repertoires were produced on the same platform, according to a later analysis. The aim of the study was to test whether cataloging public T cell receptors could identify signatures of past pathogen exposure. Besides the first cohort of roughly 700 subjects, a separate validation cohort made up of 95 to 150 different subjects was used. To predict cytomegalovirus infection status, the study brought together high-throughput TCR immunosequencing, statistical association of individual TCRs with disease status, and machine learning.

Broader findings and caveats from the paper: In the study, approximately 150 TCR beta chains were listed as associated with cytomegalovirus. Across donors, most TCR sequences were observed very rarely, whereas some public TCRs were present in many individuals. A few of the identified cytomegalovirus-associated TCR beta chains were confirmed in vitro to be specific for cytomegalovirus antigens. A later analysis had no HLA typing for the validation cohort, so co-occurrence there was scored across all 110 or so repertoires. Subsequent analysis determined that TCRs grouped into clusters in the first cohort also showed a tendency toward co-occurrence across the roughly 130 validation repertoires, and about 94% of cluster scores exceeded 0. In both the original and validation cohorts, the classifier was reported to diagnose cytomegalovirus status with high specificity and sensitivity. According to the authors, the approach could potentially be generalized to other disease states and immunological phenotypes.

The donors belonged to the validation cohort of about 120 subjects, which was separate from the roughly 700-subject first cohort. Libraries were made using the immunoSEQ multiplex PCR assay. Per the original workflow: To diagnose cytomegalovirus status from the catalog of TCR beta chain sequences, a statistical classification framework was built. TCRdb holds this immuneACCESS table with in-frame rearrangements only. Some clones are missing; in checked studies, unresolved V genes explain under half, and the rest has no known cause. The V and J calls and clone size come from that table; D and trimming were worked out from the DNA. Across this sample there are roughly 200,000 clones, with about 81% seen only once. Less than 1.5% of the sample belongs to the ten largest clones. On this clone: The antigen it recognizes is unknown. No base quality values were provided; no much bigger clone lies one nucleotide off.

From its cysteine to its phenylalanine, the CDR3 spans 13 amino acids. Only the CDR3 DNA stays, 39 bases, in frame from base 1. Deletion took 2 bases off V and 4 bases off J, with a span of 7 bases between the germline ends. Reading the germline V gene gives CDR1 SGHDT and CDR2 YYEEEE. The sequenced material came from PBMCs. The chain couples TRBV5-6 to TRBJ2-1, with TRBD2 perhaps the D gene, on 6 matching bases. This TCR derives from a woman in her 30s in good health and CMV-seronegative. The DNA is as follows: TGTGCCAGCAGCTTCGGGACTTACAATGAGCAGTTCTTC. Translated, this gives CASSFGTYNEQFF.